The entry that follows covers one T cell receptor (beta chain) sequence. Its antigen remains unidentified. The data belong to a study of CD8+CD57+ T cells in acquired aplastic anemia. Study observations and caveats: Controls did not differ significantly from patients in CD8+ Simpson's diversity.

In patients chosen for sequencing, flow cytometry had shown CD8+CD57+ cell expansion. TCR beta VDJ and CDR3 profiling used genomic DNA as template. MiXCR was run by TCRdb on the reads, yielding one entry per CDR3 protein. The sample records about 290,000 distinct CDR3 sequences, 45% to 65% being singletons. The origin of this receptor is a human donor with aplastic anemia. The specimen sequenced was sorted CD4+, CD8+, or CD8+CD57+ T cells (not recorded which) from PBMCs.

This CDR3 is CASITGTTNEKLFF. The CDR3 DNA reads as TGTGCCAGCATCACGGGGACCACTAATGAAAAACTGTTTTTT. V usage is TRBV2 and J usage is TRBJ1-4; weak D call: TRBD1 (5 bases). The CDR3 sequence is 14 residues long. V lost 7 bases and J lost 2, with 11 bases in between. Germline V gene sequence: CDR1 SNHLY, CDR2 FYNNEI.